This record looks at one TCR beta chain sequence and its context. The sample belongs to a study of T-cell reconstitution after alpha-beta-depleted transplantation in children. A library of TCRbeta sequences, prepared with unique molecular identifiers, was generated. TCRdb processed the PCR reads anew with MiXCR; each CDR3 protein has one entry. In the table there are about 540,000 distinct CDR3 sequences, more than 20% of which are singletons. The V segment lost 3 bases and the J segment 5 bases; nucleotides outside the gene matches: 16. Per the germline V gene, CDR1 is SGHRS and CDR2 is YFSETQ. This CDR3 comprises 17 residues.

The sample was PBMCs, taken before TCRalphabeta/CD19-depleted stem cell transplant. The chain couples TRBV5-1 to TRBJ1-1; TRBD1 agrees at 7 bases. The clonotype was recovered from a boy less than two years old with Wiskott-Aldrich syndrome, due to receive a stem cell transplant. CDR3 sequence: CASSSKRQGSVRTEAFF. The CDR3 DNA is TGCGCCAGCAGCTCCAAAAGACAGGGAAGCGTGAGAACTGAAGCTTTCTTT.